The clone carrying this TCR beta chain was counted at least ten times. Its antigen is not known. The sample comes from a study of regulatory T cells in long-lasting Graves disease. Sequencing libraries for TCR beta were prepared with iRepertoire HTBI primers and Arm-PCR of CDR3 regions. TCRdb recomputed calls from the multiplex PCR reads with MiXCR, one row per CDR3 protein. The data contain some 600,000 distinct CDR3 sequences, more than 15% of them singletons. Between the trimmed V and J ends, which lost 4 bases and 6 bases, there was a span of 15 bases. Germline V gene sequence: CDR1 SNHLY, CDR2 FYNNEI. This CDR3 has 15 amino acids. Time point denoted: newly diagnosed GD, antithyroid drugs for less than 3 months. Scientists built the TCR library using RNA that was extracted from PBMCs. Findings and limits, study-wide: There was favoring of TRBV28, TRBJ1-2 and TRBJ2-5 in persistent disease.

This sample was shared with a second study, whose subject was T cells in Graves' hyperthyroidism and ophthalmopathy. That paper adds: With the HTBI primer set, the TCR CDR3 went through a first round of RT-PCR.

This clonotype originated in a young man with Graves disease. Sample: peripheral blood mononuclear cells (PBMCs), taken at new diagnosis, from a patient treated with antithyroid drugs. The chain carries TRBV2 and TRBJ2-2; D ambiguous. CDR3 coding DNA: TGTGCCAGCAGTGTAGAGCGAGTATGGGCCGGGGAGCTGTTTTTT. This translates into CASSVERVWAGELFF.